Listed here are 29 T cell receptor beta chains from one sample, sequenced in a study of T cell clones after liver transplantation. The repertoire was sequenced with immunoSEQ multiplex PCR; TCRdb's copy has only in-frame clones and lacks some. The repertoire holds 85,000 to 110,000 clones, with around 80% as singletons. Here the sequenced sample was CD4+ T cells from blood, taken 45 to 50 months after liver transplant. These receptors all come from a human patient who received a liver transplant. The T cells may partly be graft donor cells.

The chain carries TRBV5-1 and TRBJ2-7; either TRBD1 or TRBD2 may fit D (7 bases each). The length of the CDR3 is 17 residues. Germline V gives CDR1 SGHRS, CDR2 YFSETQ. Trimming took 4 bases from V and 0 from J, leaving 20 bases between them. CDR3 protein: CASSPQGGSIGSYEQYF. The CDR3 nucleotides read TGCGCCAGCAGCCCGCAGGGGGGGTCGATTGGCTCCTACGAGCAGTACTTC.

This clone was observed a single time. The chain recombines TRBV29-1 with TRBJ2-7; D tentatively reads TRBD1 or TRBD2 (6 bases each). The CDR3 is 13 residues long. Trimming shortened V by 3 bases and J by 3 bases, and 12 bases separated the two germline ends. CDR1 is SQVTM and CDR2 is ANQGSEA in the germline V gene. This CDR3 reads CSVEPGGGYEQYF. The CDR3 nucleotides read TGCAGCGTTGAGCCCGGGGGCGGCTACGAGCAGTACTTC.

The J gene is TRBJ2-1, the V gene TRBV5-6, with TRBD2 matching 7 bases. Germline V gives CDR1 SGHDT, CDR2 YYEEEE. This CDR3 comprises 16 residues. Losses at the gene ends were 3 bases for V and 8 bases for J; bases not matched to a gene: 14. CDR3 protein: CASSWGAGVGIYEQFF. The CDR3 DNA sequence: TGTGCCAGCAGCTGGGGCGCGGGAGTCGGCATATATGAGCAGTTCTTC.

The chain is built from TRBV27 and TRBJ1-5; no firm D call. Germline V gene sequence: CDR1 MNHEY, CDR2 SMNVEV (reference sequence). V shed 5 bases and J shed 4 bases, with 12 bases lying between them. CDR3 size: 14 residues. CDR3 nucleotides: TGTGCCAGCAGTAGTTTACTGCTTAATCAGCCCCAGCATTTT. It translates to CASSSLLLNQPQHF.

The rearrangement joins TRBV5-4 to TRBJ1-5; a weak D match, TRBD1 (5 bases). The CDR3 extends over 13 amino acids. Trimming took off 4 bases at V and 5 bases at J, with 10 bases between the two ends. Germline V gene data show CDR1 as SGHNT and CDR2 as YYREEE (reference sequence). Written as DNA, the CDR3 is TGTGCCAGCAGCCGAGACAGTTATCAGCCCCAGCATTTT. Protein: CASSRDSYQPQHF.

The rearrangement joins TRBV29-1 to TRBJ2-7; 8 bases agree with TRBD1. CDR3 length: 12 amino acids. Germline loops: CDR1 SQVTM, CDR2 ANQGSEA. The V and J ends lost 4 bases and 4 bases, in that order; junction bases with no gene match: 3. DNA of the CDR3: TGCAGCGTTGGGCAGGGGGCGTACGAGCAGTACTTC. Its protein is CSVGQGAYEQYF.

The rearrangement uses TRBV7-2 and TRBJ2-3; D might be TRBD1 or TRBD2, each matching 5 bases. Per the germline V gene, CDR1 is SGHTA and CDR2 is FQGNSA. CDR3 length: 14 residues. V was cut by 4 bases and J by 0 bases, with 8 bases left in between. CDR3 in amino acids: CASSSGPSTDTQYF. CDR3 in DNA: TGTGCCAGCAGCTCGGGACCGAGCACAGATACGCAGTATTTT.

The genes are TRBV7-3 and TRBJ2-1, with TRBD2 matching over 11 bases. V shed 3 bases, J shed 10 bases, and the junction held 8 bases outside the gene matches. Germline V gene data show CDR1 as SGHTA and CDR2 as FQGTGA. The CDR3 covers 15 residues. CDR3 nucleotides: TGTGCCAGCAGCTTGGGGCCTAGCGGGAGGTTGGAGCAGTTCTTC. The encoded protein is CASSLGPSGRLEQFF.

A note on this clone: Mismatch with germline at one junction end may stem from a read error. The sample holds other DNA sequences that translate to the same CDR3. The rearrangement uses TRBV4-1 and TRBJ1-2; 8 bases line up with TRBD1. The CDR3 loop spans 15 amino acids. In germline, CDR1 is MGHRA, CDR2 YSYEKL. The CDR3 is CASSQLTGEDYGYTF. CDR3 bases: TGCGCCAGCAGCCAGCTGACAGGGGAGGACTATGGCTACACTTTC.

This clone turned up a few times. The chain links TRBV20-1 to TRBJ1-1, with D uncertain. Germline loops: CDR1 DFQATT, CDR2 SNEGSKA (reference sequence). The CDR3 consists of 10 residues. Trimming removed 3 bases from V and 12 bases from J, with 11 bases in between. DNA for the CDR3: TGCAGTGCTAGTGGCCAGATAACTTTCTTT. Encoded protein: CSASGQITFF.

The CDR3 region has the DNA TGTGCCAGCAGTTTATCGACCCCGGACCCTTACAATGAGCAGTTCTTC. It specifies CASSLSTPDPYNEQFF. This rearrangement joins TRBV27 to TRBJ2-1, with D hard to call. With 0 bases removed from V and 4 bases from J, the gap between germline ends came to 13 bases. Germline V gene sequence: CDR1 MNHEY, CDR2 SMNVEV (reference sequence). The CDR3 loop spans 16 amino acids.

The chain has TRBV11-2 and TRBJ2-1, with a possible D match to TRBD2 (6 bases). The CDR3 is 15 residues long. CDR1 and CDR2 (germline): SGHAT, FQNNGV. The ends were cut back, 4 bases at V and 7 bases at J, with 17 bases in the middle. CDR3 protein: CASSSRQRVGNEQFF. The CDR3 region has the DNA TGTGCCAGCAGCTCCCGACAGCGGGTGGGTAATGAGCAGTTCTTC.

The V and J genes are TRBV27 and TRBJ2-2; no definite D call. Germline V gene lookup returns CDR1 MNHEY and CDR2 SMNVEV (reference sequence). There are 15 residues in the CDR3. Trimming removed 6 bases from V and 4 bases from J, with 15 bases in between. CDR3 in amino acids: CASSLVSLGTGELFF. DNA for the CDR3: TGTGCCAGCAGCCTCGTGAGTCTCGGCACCGGGGAGCTGTTTTTT.

The chain couples TRBV9 to TRBJ2-7; D call uncertain. Deletions cut 4 bases from V and 2 bases from J, with 13 bases between. CDR3 length: 14 amino acids. Germline V gene lookup returns CDR1 SGDLS and CDR2 YYNGEE. The CDR3: CASSPAVIAYEQYF. The CDR3 DNA reads TGTGCCAGCAGCCCCGCCGTGATCGCCTACGAGCAGTACTTC. Full variable domain (remainder filled in from reference TRBV9 and TRBJ2-7): DSGVTQTPKHLITATGQRVTLRCSPRSGDLSVYWYQQSLDQGLQFLIQYYNGEERAKGNILERFSAQQFPDLHSELNLSSLELGDSALYFCASSPAVIAYEQYFGPGTRLTVT.

The rearrangement uses TRBV12-5 and TRBJ2-1, with 10 positions matching TRBD2. This CDR3 is 14 amino acids long. CDR1 LGHNT and CDR2 FRNRAP come from the germline V gene. After removal of 3 bases from V and 9 bases from J, the junction contained 5 bases not matched to a gene. For the CDR3, the DNA is TGTGCTAGTGGTTTAGCGGGGGGGCAGGGTGAGCAGTTCTTC. It yields the protein CASGLAGGQGEQFF.

The chain combines TRBV6-1 with TRBJ1-4; D is unresolved. Between the trimmed V and J ends, which lost 3 bases and 0 bases, there was a span of 5 bases. The CDR3 extends over 14 amino acids. Germline CDR1 MNHNS, CDR2 SASEGT. The CDR3 DNA reads TGTGCCAGCAGTGACCCCCCAACTAATGAAAAACTGTTTTTT. Its translation is CASSDPPTNEKLFF.

The J gene is TRBJ1-1, the V gene TRBV7-3; D is ambiguous. The CDR3 is 14 amino acids. The germline V gene has CDR1 SGHTA and CDR2 FQGTGA. The V and J ends lost 1 base and 0 bases respectively, with 6 bases between them. The CDR3 region has the DNA TGTGCCAGCAGCTTAAATAGTGTGAACACTGAAGCTTTCTTT. Protein: CASSLNSVNTEAFF.

The chain couples TRBV19 to TRBJ2-3; D not certain. The germline CDR1 and CDR2 sequences are LNHDA and SQIVND (reference sequence). The CDR3 totals 12 residues. V was trimmed by 3 bases and J by 6 bases, leaving 7 bases between them. The CDR3 DNA is TGTGCCAGTAGTATTGGTTGGGATACGCAGTATTTT. Protein: CASSIGWDTQYF.

The chain has TRBV27 and TRBJ1-2; no firm D call. From germline, CDR1 is MNHEY and CDR2 SMNVEV (reference sequence). This CDR3 comprises 18 residues. V was clipped by 2 bases and J by 2 bases, with 21 bases between them. The chain's CDR3 is CASSLRPLTKAANYGYTF. In DNA form, the CDR3 reads TGTGCCAGCAGTTTACGTCCCTTAACGAAGGCAGCCAACTATGGCTACACCTTC.

The chain employs TRBV5-4 and TRBJ2-1; D is unclear. Trimming took off 4 bases at V and 8 bases at J, with 19 bases between the two ends. This CDR3 comprises 15 residues. Germline CDR1 SGHNT, CDR2 YYREEE (reference sequence). CDR3 in DNA: TGTGCCAGCAGCCCCGGGTCTATGGCCTGGGATGAGCAGTTCTTC. Protein product: CASSPGSMAWDEQFF.

The chain carries TRBV5-5 and TRBJ2-1, with no clear D. V was pared by 3 bases and J by 0 bases, with 13 bases between. Germline CDR1 SGHKS, CDR2 YYEKEE (reference sequence). The CDR3 extends over 16 amino acids. CDR3 in amino acids: CASSSHTTGSYNEQFF. CDR3 sequence (DNA): TGTGCCAGCAGCTCGCATACCACGGGCTCCTACAATGAGCAGTTCTTC.

This chain joins TRBV6-1 and TRBJ1-1; a possible D gene is TRBD1 (5 bases). CDR1 and CDR2 from the germline V gene are MNHNS and SASEGT. V was cut by 7 bases and J by 5 bases, with 8 bases left in between. The CDR3 is 11 residues long. This chain's CDR3 is CASTRGTEAFF. In DNA form, the CDR3 reads TGTGCCAGCACAAGGGGAACTGAAGCTTTCTTT.

This clone was observed at least ten times. The chain has TRBV10-3 and TRBJ1-2, with no clear D. In germline, CDR1 is ENHRY, CDR2 SYGVKD. V lost 0 bases and J lost 8, with 16 bases in between. There are 15 residues in the CDR3. The CDR3 is CAISESVGSARGYTF. CDR3 coding DNA: TGTGCCATCAGTGAGTCGGTGGGGTCGGCCCGGGGCTACACCTTC.

The chain employs TRBV19 and TRBJ2-1; D gene unclear. V dropped 0 bases and J dropped 4 bases, with 10 bases sitting between them. Germline loops: CDR1 LNHDA, CDR2 SQIVND (reference sequence). This CDR3 contains 15 residues. The CDR3 region has the DNA TGTGCCAGTAGTATAGATTGGGTGTCTTACAATGAGCAGTTCTTC. Residues: CASSIDWVSYNEQFF.

The genes are TRBV7-9 and TRBJ2-1; 9 bases line up with TRBD1. The CDR3 is 15 residues long. Germline-derived CDR1 and CDR2 are SEHNR and FQNEAQ (reference sequence). V shed 3 bases, J shed 6 bases, and the junction held 6 bases outside the gene matches. The CDR3 is CASSFLDRGVNEQFF. The CDR3 bases are TGTGCCAGCAGCTTTTTAGACAGGGGGGTCAATGAGCAGTTCTTC.

The chain uses TRBV25-1 and TRBJ2-7; 14 nucleotides match TRBD2. The length of the CDR3 is 14 residues. Germline assignment: CDR1 MGHDK and CDR2 SYGVNS. With 4 bases clipped from V and 7 bases from J, the junction kept 3 bases outside the gene matches. CDR3 region: CASSGTSGRREQYF. CDR3 nucleotides: TGTGCCAGCAGTGGGACTAGCGGGAGGAGGGAGCAGTACTTC.

The chain couples TRBV5-4 to TRBJ1-1, with D perhaps TRBD1 (6 bases). The CDR3 extends over 17 amino acids. Germline assignment: CDR1 SGHNT and CDR2 YYREEE (reference sequence). Trimming removed 3 bases at V and 0 bases at J, with 18 bases between. The CDR3 DNA is TGTGCCAGCAGCTCTGGAGGGGGGGGAGGAATGAACACTGAAGCTTTCTTT. Protein: CASSSGGGGGMNTEAFF.

V and J are TRBV2 and TRBJ2-7; the D is unclear. CDR3 size: 14 residues. Trimming stripped 6 bases from V and 3 bases from J, with 15 bases between. CDR1 and CDR2 (germline): SNHLY, FYNNEI. The CDR3 DNA reads TGTGCCAGCAGGTTGGGCCAGATCGTCTACGAGCAGTACTTC. It encodes CASRLGQIVYEQYF. The full variable domain, its missing parts supplied by reference TRBV2 and TRBJ2-7, is EPEVTQTPSHQVTQMGQEVILRCVPISNHLYFYWYRQILGQKVEFLVSFYNNEISEKSEIFDDQFSVERPDGSNFTLKIRSTKLEDSAMYFCASRLGQIVYEQYFGPGTRLTVT.

The chain carries TRBV7-6 and TRBJ1-1, with 8 bases matching TRBD1. Germline values: CDR1 SGHVS, CDR2 FNYEAQ. V shed 5 bases, J shed 8 bases, and the junction held 7 bases outside the gene matches. There are 13 residues in the CDR3. The CDR3 loop is CASSPRGPTEAFF. In nucleotides, the CDR3 is TGTGCCAGCAGCCCCAGGGGGCCAACAGAAGCTTTCTTT.